Following are 21 T cell receptor beta chains from one sample sequenced in a study of T-cell memory formation after mild COVID-19. MiXCR was run by TCRdb on the 5' RACE reads, yielding one entry per CDR3 protein. The sample has about 620,000 distinct CDR3 sequences, more than 15% seen once. The sequenced sample was PBMCs or a T cell subset sorted from them (not recorded which). These TCRs come from an adult woman who had mild COVID-19 (a few samples of this study predate the infection). Cell type and time point are not known.

J is TRBJ1-4 and V is TRBV15; no clear D gene. Per germline, CDR1 LNHNV and CDR2 YYDKDF (reference sequence). V was shortened by 3 bases and J by 4 bases, with 6 bases between the two germline ends. This CDR3 contains 13 residues. CDR3 in amino acids: CATSRDLNEKLFF. For the CDR3, the DNA is TGTGCCACCAGCAGGGACCTTAATGAAAAACTGTTTTTT.

V and J are TRBV5-5 and TRBJ2-2, with D possibly being TRBD2 (5 bases). V was pared by 0 bases and J by 2 bases, with 11 bases between. Looked up from germline, CDR1 is SGHKS and CDR2 is YYEKEE (reference sequence). This CDR3 is built from 16 residues. The CDR3 DNA is TGTGCCAGCAGCTTGGGGGAGAGAATTAACACCGGGGAGCTGTTTTTT. Its protein product is CASSLGERINTGELFF.

The table lists this clonotype with a few counts. V is TRBV28 and J is TRBJ2-2; D not resolved. CDR1 is MDHEN and CDR2 is SYDVKM in the germline V gene. The CDR3 has 14 amino acids. Deletions cut 6 bases from V and 2 bases from J, with 10 bases between. CDR3 DNA sequence: TGTGCCAGCAGACGATTCCTTAACACCGGGGAGCTGTTTTTT. Amino acids: CASRRFLNTGELFF.

In its sample, this clonotype was seen a few times. J is TRBJ1-4 and V is TRBV7-2; no reliable D call. The CDR3 is 15 amino acids. V was trimmed by 1 base and J by 6 bases, leaving 12 bases between them. From germline, CDR1 is SGHTA and CDR2 FQGNSA. In nucleotides, the CDR3 is TGTGCCAGCAGCTTAGGCGGGATAGGTTATGAAAAACTGTTTTTT. Its translation: CASSLGGIGYEKLFF.

This clonotype has a count of ten or more. The rearrangement uses TRBV7-9 and TRBJ1-5; TRBD1 matches at 8 bases. V lost 8 bases, J lost 0 bases, and 6 bases stayed unmatched. CDR3 length: 15 amino acids. CDR1 is SEHNR and CDR2 is FQNEAQ in the germline V gene (reference sequence). The CDR3 reads CASQGQGPSNQPQHF. The CDR3, as DNA: TGTGCCAGCCAAGGACAGGGACCTAGCAATCAGCCCCAGCATTTT.

Remarks on this clonotype: A much more abundant neighbour one base away suggests this may be a read error. The V call is TRBV9, the J call TRBJ2-7, with D unclear. The CDR3 extends over 14 amino acids. V lost 0 bases and J lost 0, with 7 bases in between. Germline CDR1 and CDR2: SGDLS and YYNGEE. The CDR3 DNA follows: TGTGCCAGCAGCGTAGGACTGAGCTCCTACGAGCAGTACTTC. This sequence encodes CASSVGLSSYEQYF.

This clonotype was found a few times. The chain joins TRBV6-5 to TRBJ2-1; 7 bases fit TRBD2. This CDR3 has 17 residues. Looked up from germline, CDR1 is MNHEY and CDR2 is SVGAGI. V lost 3 bases and J lost 6; bases outside the gene matches: 14. CDR3 sequence (DNA): TGTGCCAGCAGTTATTCGGTTGGGAGGGCCGGTCGCAATGAGCAGTTCTTC. Protein: CASSYSVGRAGRNEQFF.

The chain uses TRBV29-1 and TRBJ1-2; D is possibly TRBD1 (6 bases). The CDR3 sequence is 14 residues long. Germline V gene data show CDR1 as SQVTM and CDR2 as ANQGSEA. The germline V and J ends were trimmed by 3 bases and 3 bases, with 14 bases remaining between them. The CDR3 is CSVDLTGVDYGYTF. DNA for the CDR3: TGCAGCGTTGATCTGACAGGCGTCGACTATGGCTACACCTTC.

This clonotype occurred a few times. The V call is TRBV9, the J call TRBJ2-4; TRBD2 agrees at 14 bases. Trimming at V came to 2 bases and at J to 8 bases, leaving 12 bases not matched to a gene. The CDR3 consists of 18 residues. Germline V gives CDR1 SGDLS, CDR2 YYNGEE. CDR3 DNA: TGTGCCAGCAGCGTGGCGCCCGGGACTAGCGGGAGTGGTTACATTCAGTACTTC. Translating it yields CASSVAPGTSGSGYIQYF. The full variable domain, in which reference TRBV9 and TRBJ2-4 provide the parts outside the CDR3, is DSGVTQTPKHLITATGQRVTLRCSPRSGDLSVYWYQQSLDQGLQFLIQYYNGEERAKGNILERFSAQQFPDLHSELNLSSLELGDSALYFCASSVAPGTSGSGYIQYFGAGTRLSVL.

V gene TRBV9 combines with J gene TRBJ1-4; D is ambiguous. V dropped 0 bases and J dropped 3 bases, with 3 bases sitting between them. The CDR3 has 13 residues. Germline V lookup: CDR1 SGDLS, CDR2 YYNGEE. The chain's CDR3 is CASSVGPNEKLFF. CDR3 bases: TGTGCCAGCAGCGTAGGCCCTAATGAAAAACTGTTTTTT.

The genes are TRBV5-4 and TRBJ1-1, with D maybe TRBD1 (6 bases). Germline CDR1 is SGHNT and CDR2 is YYREEE (reference sequence). The CDR3 is made up of 15 amino acids. V was trimmed by 2 bases and J by 2 bases, leaving 13 bases between them. The CDR3 region is CASSFQSRGNTEAFF. CDR3 DNA sequence: TGTGCCAGCAGCTTTCAATCCAGGGGTAACACTGAAGCTTTCTTT.

The rearrangement links TRBV24-1 to TRBJ2-1; D gene unclear. V was shortened by 4 bases and J by 5 bases, with 14 bases between the two germline ends. The CDR3 loop spans 15 amino acids. Looked up from germline, CDR1 is KGHDR and CDR2 is SFDVKD. CDR3 amino acids: CATSDKSSAHNEQFF. As DNA, the CDR3 is TGTGCCACCAGTGACAAGTCCAGCGCCCACAATGAGCAGTTCTTC.

This clonotype appeared a few times. The chain has TRBV21-1 and TRBJ1-3. TRBV21-1 is given as a pseudogene. This CDR3 has 14 amino acids. In nucleotides, the CDR3 is TGTGCCAGCAGCTCCCAGTGCAACGAGGACGCCATATATTTT. This gives the protein CASSSQCNEDAIYF.

The V gene is TRBV7-9, the J gene TRBJ2-1; D not resolved. Germline assignment: CDR1 SEHNR and CDR2 FQNEAQ (reference sequence). Trimming took 2 bases from V and 8 from J, leaving 10 bases between them. CDR3 size: 13 residues. The CDR3 reads CASSLLGSYEQFF. The CDR3 DNA sequence: TGTGCCAGCAGCTTACTAGGGTCGTATGAGCAGTTCTTC.

The V call is TRBV24-1, the J call TRBJ1-5; unclear D gene. Deletions cut 5 bases from V and 1 base from J, with 5 bases between. Germline V CDR1 and CDR2: KGHDR, SFDVKD. This CDR3 has 13 residues. CDR3 protein: CATSAASNQPQHF. In DNA form, the CDR3 reads TGTGCCACCAGTGCAGCGAGCAATCAGCCCCAGCATTTT.

The chain couples TRBV28 to TRBJ2-1; tentatively, D is TRBD2 (6 bases). CDR3 length equals 15 residues. The V end was cut by 2 bases, the J end by 9 bases, with 17 bases between. The V gene's germline CDR1 is MDHEN and CDR2 SYDVKM. CDR3 protein: CASSLVVRRGGEQFF. The CDR3, as DNA: TGTGCCAGCAGTTTAGTTGTCCGGAGGGGTGGTGAGCAGTTCTTC.

The V gene is TRBV28, the J gene TRBJ1-5; 9 nucleotides agree with TRBD1. The CDR3 length is 16 residues. CDR1 and CDR2 (germline): MDHEN, SYDVKM. The junction had 9 bases not matched to a gene; V was cut back by 4 bases and J by 5 bases. For the CDR3, the DNA is TGTGCCAGCAGTTCGGGGGACAGGGTAAGAGATCAGCCCCAGCATTTT. This sequence encodes CASSSGDRVRDQPQHF.

The table lists this clonotype with many counts. The chain links TRBV27 to TRBJ2-7, with 9 positions matching TRBD1. V dropped 6 bases and J dropped 4; count of bases not matched to a gene: 7. The CDR3 totals 14 residues. Germline CDR1 and CDR2: MNHEY and SMNVEV (reference sequence). In DNA form, the CDR3 reads TGTGCCAGCAGCCTTTACAGGGGGCCGTACGAGCAGTACTTC. Protein sequence: CASSLYRGPYEQYF.

This rearrangement joins TRBV25-1 to TRBJ2-7; TRBD2 matches 7 bases. The CDR3 runs 19 residues. Germline V CDR1 and CDR2: MGHDK, SYGVNS. J was trimmed by 2 bases and V by 1 base; bases with no gene match: 17. The DNA for the CDR3 is TGTGCCAGCAGTGAATGGAAGTTAGGACGGGAGGATTTAGCCTACGAGCAGTACTTC. Its protein product is CASSEWKLGREDLAYEQYF.

The rearrangement joins TRBV15 to TRBJ1-1, with 8 bases that match TRBD1. This CDR3 is built from 16 residues. Losses at the gene ends were 0 bases for V and 4 bases for J; bases not matched to a gene: 7. Germline V gene sequence: CDR1 LNHNV, CDR2 YYDKDF (reference sequence). The chain's CDR3 is CATSREDRDRATEAFF. The CDR3 DNA sequence: TGTGCCACCAGCAGAGAGGACAGGGACCGAGCCACTGAAGCTTTCTTT. The whole variable domain, remainder taken from reference TRBV15 and TRBJ1-1, is DAMVIQNPRYQVTQFGKPVTLSCSQTLNHNVMYWYQQKSSQAPKLLFHYYDKDFNNEADTPDNFQSRRPNTSFCFLDIRSPGLGDTAMYLCATSREDRDRATEAFFGQGTRLTVV.

This clonotype was seen a few times. The V call is TRBV12-3 or TRBV12-4, the J call TRBJ2-1; perhaps D is TRBD1 or TRBD2 (6 bases each). The CDR3 contains 13 residues. The V gene lost 2 bases and the J gene lost 7 bases, with 9 bases spanning the gap. CDR3 sequence: CASSLRGRNEQFF. CDR3 in DNA: TGTGCCAGCAGTTTACGGGGGCGGAATGAGCAGTTCTTC.